This entry features one TCR beta chain sequence. The record originates from a study of CDR3 diversity in severe acne. The CDR3 is 14 amino acids. Germline CDR1 DFQATT, CDR2 SNEGSKA (reference sequence). Trimming left V 4 bases short and J 7 bases short, with 14 bases between. TCRdb analysed the PCR reads with MiXCR anew, one entry per CDR3 protein. The data show some 84,000 distinct CDR3 sequences, with under 60% seen just once and roughly an eighth held by the top ten. V usage is TRBV20-1 and J usage is TRBJ1-6, with D tentatively TRBD1 (5 bases). The receptor comes from a male donor in good health, without acne. Material for sequencing was blood. In nucleotides, the CDR3 is TGCAGTGCTATATCCGGGACTCTAAATTCACCCCTCCACTTT. Protein: CSAISGTLNSPLHF.